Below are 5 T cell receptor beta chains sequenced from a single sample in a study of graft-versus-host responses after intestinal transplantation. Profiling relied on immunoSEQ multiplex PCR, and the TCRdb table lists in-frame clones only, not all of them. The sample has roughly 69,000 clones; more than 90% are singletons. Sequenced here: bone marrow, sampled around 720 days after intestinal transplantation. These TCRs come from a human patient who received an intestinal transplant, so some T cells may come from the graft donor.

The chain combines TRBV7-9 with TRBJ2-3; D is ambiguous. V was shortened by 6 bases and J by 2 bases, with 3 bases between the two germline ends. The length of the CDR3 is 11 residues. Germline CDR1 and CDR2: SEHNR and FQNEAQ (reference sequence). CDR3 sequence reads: CASSYTDTQYF. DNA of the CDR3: TGTGCCAGCAGTTACACAGATACGCAGTATTTT.

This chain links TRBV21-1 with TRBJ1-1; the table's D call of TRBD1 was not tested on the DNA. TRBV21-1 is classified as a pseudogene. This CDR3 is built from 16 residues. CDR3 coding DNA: TGTGCCAGCAGCAAAGTCGCGGACAGGATGAACACTGAAGCTTTCTTT. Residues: CASSKVADRMNTEAFF.

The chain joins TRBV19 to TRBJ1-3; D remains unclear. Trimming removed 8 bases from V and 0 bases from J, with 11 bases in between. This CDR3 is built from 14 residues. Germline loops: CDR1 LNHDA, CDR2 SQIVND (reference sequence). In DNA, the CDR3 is TGTGCCAGTTCCCGACCATCCTCTGGAAACACCATATATTTT. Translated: CASSRPSSGNTIYF.

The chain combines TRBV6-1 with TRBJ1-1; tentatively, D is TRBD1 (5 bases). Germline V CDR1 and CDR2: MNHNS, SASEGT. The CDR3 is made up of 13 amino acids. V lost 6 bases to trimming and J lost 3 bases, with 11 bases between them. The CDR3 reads CASSWRGDTEAFF. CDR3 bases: TGTGCCAGCAGCTGGCGGGGGGACACTGAAGCTTTCTTT.

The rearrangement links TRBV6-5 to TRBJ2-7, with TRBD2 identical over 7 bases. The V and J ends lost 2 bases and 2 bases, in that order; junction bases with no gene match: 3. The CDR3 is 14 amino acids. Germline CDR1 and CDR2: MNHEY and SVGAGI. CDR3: CASSYASGPYEQYF. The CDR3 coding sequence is TGTGCCAGCAGTTACGCTAGCGGCCCCTACGAGCAGTACTTC.